The present T cell receptor (beta chain) was sequenced within a study of blood T cell repertoires in COVID-19. Assay used: immunoSEQ multiplex PCR; TCRdb lists only in-frame clones, some missing. The sample carries fewer than 80,000 clones, 78% recorded once. The germline gives CDR1 SNHLY, CDR2 FYNNEI. The CDR3 covers 12 residues. Trimming removed 5 bases from V and 12 bases from J; junction bases left unmatched: 4. The sequencing sample was made of peripheral blood. The origin of this receptor is a man aged 55 to 69 with COVID-19, enrolled during active disease. V usage is TRBV2 and J usage is TRBJ1-6, with TRBD1 matching over 7 bases. Written as DNA, the CDR3 is TGTGCCAGCAGTTATACAGGGGAACCCCTCCACTTT. It encodes CASSYTGEPLHF.